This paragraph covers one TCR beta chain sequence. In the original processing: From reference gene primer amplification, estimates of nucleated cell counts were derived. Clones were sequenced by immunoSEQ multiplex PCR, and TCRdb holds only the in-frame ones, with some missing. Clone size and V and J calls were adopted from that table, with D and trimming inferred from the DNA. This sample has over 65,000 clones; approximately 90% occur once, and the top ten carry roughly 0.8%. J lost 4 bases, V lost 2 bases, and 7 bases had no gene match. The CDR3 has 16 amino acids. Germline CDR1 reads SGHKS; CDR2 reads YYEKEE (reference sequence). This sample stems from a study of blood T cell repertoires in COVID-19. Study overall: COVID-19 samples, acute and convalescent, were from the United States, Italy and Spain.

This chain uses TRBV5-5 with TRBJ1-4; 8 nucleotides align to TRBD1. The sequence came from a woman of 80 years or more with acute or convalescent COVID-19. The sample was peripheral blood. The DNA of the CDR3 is TGTGCCAGCAGCTTCCGGACAGGGCGGGGTAATGAAAAACTGTTTTTT. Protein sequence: CASSFRTGRGNEKLFF. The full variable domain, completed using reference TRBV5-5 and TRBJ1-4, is DAGVTQSPTHLIKTRGQQVTLRCSPISGHKSVSWYQQVLGQGPQFIFQYYEKEERGRGNFPDRFSARQFPNYSSELNVNALLLGDSALYLCASSFRTGRGNEKLFFGSGTQLSVL.